The clone carrying this T cell receptor beta chain was counted once. Its matching antigen is unknown. The data derive from a study of T cell clones after liver transplantation. Study details: Graft-donor-reactive sequences were compared with third-party-reactive TCRbeta sequences from pre-transplant mixed lymphocyte reactions.

The assay was immunoSEQ multiplex PCR, and TCRdb's table has in-frame clones only and misses some. The table has some 120,000 clones, just over 90% seen once. Findings of the study overall: In most of the 8 subjects, circulating graft-donor-reactive CD4 TCRbeta sequences fell significantly after transplant. These preliminary findings come from unstandardized post-transplant sampling times. In a couple of subjects, few donor cells limited the measurable donor-reactive repertoire.

Germline V CDR1 and CDR2: SGHVS, FNYEAQ. Trimming removed 0 bases at V and 5 bases at J, with 5 bases between. The CDR3 extends over 13 amino acids. The material was CD4+ T cells from blood, obtained 12 months after liver transplant. The V call is TRBV7-6, the J call TRBJ1-5, with D hard to call. The TCR sequence derives from a human patient who received a liver transplant. Part of the T cells may come from the graft donor. This CDR3 is CASSLAGDQPQHF. The CDR3 DNA sequence: TGTGCCAGCAGCTTAGCTGGGGATCAGCCCCAGCATTTT. Looking up the rest from reference TRBV7-6 and TRBJ1-5 gives the full variable domain: GAGVSQSPRYKVTKRGQDVALRCDPISGHVSLYWYRQALGQGPEFLTYFNYEAQQDKSGLPNDRFSAERPEGSISTLTIQRTEQRDSAMYRCASSLAGDQPQHFGDGTRLSIL.